One sample yielded the 23 T cell receptor beta chains listed below, sequenced in a study of blood T cells in healthy people across ages. For the second PCR, which ran for about 7 to 11 cycles, a sample-barcoded 5' primer and a J-beta primer mix were used. TCRdb re-called the 5' RACE reads through MiXCR, storing one row per CDR3 protein. The sample contains about 800,000 distinct CDR3 sequences, around 25% of which appear only once. The data were also submitted as part of a second study, on T cells of mothers and their children.

Sequencing used blood. The receptors here all came from a boy aged 5-17 years in good health.

This clonotype showed up just a few times. The V gene is TRBV27, the J gene TRBJ1-4, with TRBD1 matching over 8 bases. Per germline, CDR1 MNHEY and CDR2 SMNVEV (reference sequence). Trimming at V came to 6 bases and at J to 3 bases, leaving 6 bases not matched to a gene. The CDR3 runs 15 residues. CDR3: CASRTRGPSNEKLFF. CDR3 nucleotides: TGTGCCAGCAGAACCAGGGGGCCTTCTAATGAAAAACTGTTTTTT.

This clonotype was picked up a small number of times. This sequence joins TRBV10-3 and TRBJ2-7, with no clear D. The CDR3 spans 13 residues. Looked up from germline, CDR1 is ENHRY and CDR2 is SYGVKD. Between the trimmed V and J ends, which lost 4 bases and 3 bases, there was a span of 10 bases. The CDR3, as DNA: TGTGCCATCAGTGTGTCACCGCTCTACGAGCAGTACTTC. Translated, it gives CAISVSPLYEQYF.

This clonotype occurred a few times. V and J are TRBV20-1 and TRBJ2-4; 7 positions agree with TRBD2. The V gene end was trimmed by 0 bases and the J gene end by 8 bases; junction bases not matched to a gene: 10. This CDR3 region has 15 residues. Germline V gives CDR1 DFQATT, CDR2 SNEGSKA (reference sequence). The CDR3 reads CSARDPHGGVDIQYF. Written as DNA, the CDR3 is TGCAGTGCTAGAGATCCCCATGGGGGGGTTGACATTCAGTACTTC.

This clonotype turned up a few times. The chain recombines TRBV6-2 or TRBV6-3 with TRBJ2-7; D gene ambiguous. This CDR3 spans 16 amino acids. V lost 2 bases and J lost 0, with 14 bases in between. The germline V gene encodes CDR1 MNHEY and CDR2 SVGEGT. The CDR3 nucleotides are TGTGCCAGCAGTTACGCACGCGGCGGAAGCTCCTACGAGCAGTACTTC. Its protein product is CASSYARGGSSYEQYF.

The chain is built from TRBV4-1 and TRBJ1-1; 8 positions match TRBD1. The CDR3 extends over 14 amino acids. Trimming cost V 5 bases and J 5 bases; bases outside gene matches: 7. Germline CDR1 reads MGHRA; CDR2 reads YSYEKL. The CDR3: CASSFRDRSTEAFF. CDR3 in DNA: TGCGCCAGCAGCTTCCGGGACAGGAGTACTGAAGCTTTCTTT.

This clonotype was detected only a few times. The chain links TRBV19 to TRBJ1-1; the match to TRBD1 covers 10 bases. The CDR3 spans 15 residues. Per the germline V gene, CDR1 is LNHDA and CDR2 is SQIVND (reference sequence). The trim removed 5 bases at V and 5 bases at J, leaving 8 bases unmatched. The CDR3 DNA reads as TGTGCCAGTAGTCCCCAGACAGGGGGCGGGACTGAAGCTTTCTTT. As protein: CASSPQTGGGTEAFF. The full variable domain, completed using reference TRBV19 and TRBJ1-1, is DGGITQSPKYLFRKEGQNVTLSCEQNLNHDAMYWYRQDPGQGLRLIYYSQIVNDFQKGDIAEGYSVSREKKESFPLTVTSAQKNPTAFYLCASSPQTGGGTEAFFGQGTRLTVV.

This clonotype has more than one count but fewer than ten. This sequence joins TRBV5-1 and TRBJ2-7, with unresolved D. Trimming shortened V by 0 bases and J by 5 bases, and 12 bases separated the two germline ends. The CDR3 covers 14 residues. Germline values: CDR1 SGHRS, CDR2 YFSETQ. CDR3 loop: CASSLVVGQDEQYF. The CDR3 DNA reads as TGCGCCAGCAGCTTGGTGGTAGGTCAGGACGAGCAGTACTTC.

This rearrangement joins TRBV6-5 to TRBJ1-2; D not resolved. Germline-derived CDR1 and CDR2 are MNHEY and SVGAGI. The length of the CDR3 is 13 residues. V dropped 0 bases and J dropped 12 bases, with 14 bases sitting between them. The CDR3 DNA is TGTGCCAGCAGTTACTCGAATACCGCCGGCCACACCTTC. Protein sequence: CASSYSNTAGHTF.

For this clonotype: Its ends do not fully match the called genes, so a read error is possible. The J gene is TRBJ1-2, the V gene TRBV20-1, with no clear D. CDR1 and CDR2 from the germline V gene are DFQATT and SNEGSKA (reference sequence). This CDR3 region has 12 residues. The DNA of the CDR3 is TGCAGTGCTTCCCCCGGGCCTTATGGCTATACCTTC. Translating it yields CSASPGPYGYTF.

The chain recombines TRBV29-1 with TRBJ2-1; no clear D. Trimming removed 6 bases at V and 8 bases at J, with 17 bases between. The CDR3 totals 13 residues. CDR1 and CDR2 from the germline V gene are SQVTM and ANQGSEA. The CDR3 DNA follows: TGCAGCGTCGATCGGTCCTATGGGTATGAGCAGTTCTTC. It encodes CSVDRSYGYEQFF.

This chain links TRBV2 with TRBJ2-5; a weak D match, TRBD2 (5 bases). The germline CDR1 and CDR2 sequences are SNHLY and FYNNEI. The germline V and J ends were trimmed by 6 bases and 5 bases, with 13 bases remaining between them. This CDR3 is built from 13 residues. DNA of the CDR3: TGTGCCAGCAGCGTCGGACTTTTGGAGACCCAGTACTTC. Its protein is CASSVGLLETQYF.

V gene TRBV6-2 or TRBV6-3 combines with J gene TRBJ2-5; perhaps TRBD2 as D (7 bases). Germline V gives CDR1 MNHEY, CDR2 SVGEGT. V lost 3 bases and J 2 bases, leaving 22 bases between the germline ends. CDR3 length: 18 amino acids. CDR3 sequence reads: CASSYSRGGPRKQETQYF. The CDR3 region has the DNA TGTGCCAGCAGTTATAGCCGCGGGGGCCCACGGAAACAAGAGACCCAGTACTTC.

The rearrangement joins TRBV20-1 to TRBJ2-4; 8 positions match TRBD2. V gave up 2 bases and J gave up 7 bases; unmatched junction bases: 25. This CDR3 contains 20 residues. Germline V gene data show CDR1 as DFQATT and CDR2 as SNEGSKA (reference sequence). This CDR3 reads CSARRRAGAVTFLNGNIQYF. The CDR3 coding sequence is TGCAGTGCTAGACGTCGAGCGGGAGCGGTTACTTTTCTGAATGGGAACATTCAGTACTTC.

The CDR3 nucleotides are TGTGCCAGCAGCGTAGGGTGGGGTTCGGGGTATGGCTACACCTTC. It yields the protein CASSVGWGSGYGYTF. V and J are TRBV9 and TRBJ1-2, with D unresolved. Trimming left V 0 bases short and J 5 bases short, with 14 bases between. Germline CDR1 reads SGDLS; CDR2 reads YYNGEE. The CDR3 spans 15 residues.

This clonotype was observed a few times. The chain employs TRBV4-3 and TRBJ1-4, with a weak D call TRBD1 (6 bases). CDR3 length: 13 residues. Per germline, CDR1 LGHNA and CDR2 YSLEER. The V end lost 6 bases, the J end lost 3 bases, and 8 bases lay between the germline ends. The CDR3 bases are TGCGCCAGCAGGGACAGACCTAATGAAAAACTGTTTTTT. Residues: CASRDRPNEKLFF.

This clonotype was counted between two and nine times. The chain employs TRBV20-1 and TRBJ2-1; 10 nucleotides match TRBD2. Germline trimming cut 3 bases from V and 7 bases from J; bases unmatched to any gene: 0. The CDR3 spans 12 residues. Germline CDR1 DFQATT, CDR2 SNEGSKA (reference sequence). The CDR3 nucleotides read TGCAGTGCTAGGGGACTAGCGAATGAGCAGTTCTTC. Protein sequence: CSARGLANEQFF.

The J gene is TRBJ1-1, the V gene TRBV4-1; D is unresolved. V shed 8 bases and J shed 6 bases, with 10 bases lying between them. The CDR3 runs to 11 residues. Germline V gene data show CDR1 as MGHRA and CDR2 as YSYEKL. The CDR3 sequence is CASFGAAEAFF. As DNA, the CDR3 is TGCGCCAGCTTCGGCGCGGCTGAAGCTTTCTTT.

V is TRBV7-2 and J is TRBJ2-7; 11 bases fit TRBD2. The J segment lost 0 bases and the V segment lost 5 bases, leaving 9 bases of the junction unmatched. CDR3 length equals 17 residues. Germline V gene lookup returns CDR1 SGHTA and CDR2 FQGNSA. The CDR3 nucleotides are TGTGCCAGCAGCGTAGAGACTAGCGGGACCTACTCCTACGAGCAGTACTTC. Translation gives CASSVETSGTYSYEQYF.

The J gene is TRBJ2-3, the V gene TRBV6-2 or TRBV6-3; 12 bases match TRBD2. Germline V gives CDR1 MNHEY, CDR2 SVGEGT. The CDR3 covers 17 residues. The V gene end was trimmed by 6 bases and the J gene end by 0 bases; junction bases not matched to a gene: 7. For the CDR3, the DNA is TGTGCCAGCAGCCCCCTCGGACTAGCGGGGAGCACAGATACGCAGTATTTT. Residues: CASSPLGLAGSTDTQYF.

This clonotype has more than one count but fewer than ten. The chain carries TRBV12-3 or TRBV12-4 and TRBJ1-4, with TRBD1 as a possible D gene (5 bases). The CDR3 covers 16 residues. With 2 bases removed from V and 2 bases from J, the gap between germline ends came to 12 bases. The CDR3 DNA is TGTGCCAGCAGTTTATATTCTGGGGGGACTAATGAAAAACTGTTTTTT. Protein sequence: CASSLYSGGTNEKLFF.

The CDR3 reads CASSLPGSGGYNEQFF. CDR3 nucleotide sequence: TGTGCCAGCAGCTTGCCGGGTAGCGGGGGATACAATGAGCAGTTCTTC. V and J are TRBV5-4 and TRBJ2-5; 9 positions match TRBD2. The J call may be in error: the DNA end matches TRBJ2-1 better. The CDR3 totals 16 residues. The V gene's germline CDR1 is SGHNT and CDR2 YYREEE (reference sequence).

The sample holds a few counts of this clonotype. This chain links TRBV9 with TRBJ1-4, with D unresolved. The CDR3 is 15 residues long. V was pared by 3 bases and J by 7 bases, with 16 bases between. Germline assignment: CDR1 SGDLS and CDR2 YYNGEE. For the CDR3, the DNA is TGTGCCAGCAGCGAGGGTGGATCTTCCCCTGAAAAACTGTTTTTT. Translation: CASSEGGSSPEKLFF.

This sequence joins TRBV10-3 and TRBJ1-4; D might be TRBD1 (6 bases). This CDR3 contains 13 residues. Germline-derived CDR1 and CDR2 are ENHRY and SYGVKD. Trimming left V 6 bases short and J 8 bases short, with 13 bases between. For the CDR3, the DNA is TGTGCCATCAGGGACGTCGGGGGCGAAAAACTGTTTTTT. As protein: CAIRDVGGEKLFF.